Following are 21 T cell receptor beta chains from one sample sequenced in a study of identical twins (dated by TCRdb to 2016 to 2017). Libraries were made using 5' RACE. Sequenced on an Illumina HiSeq 2000. TCRdb handled the public reads itself, with Q25 trimming in fastp and clone calling in MiXCR, and kept productive beta chains. Every CDR3 protein is listed once, alongside the most common genes and DNA of its rows. Present in this sample are about 200,000 distinct CDR3 sequences, 6.5% of which were seen just once. 14% to 15% of the sample is in the top ten clones. These data are also associated with another study on T cells expressing NK-cell markers.

Sequenced input: CD8+ T cells sorted from blood. The receptors were gathered from a woman under 30 in good health.

This clonotype was recorded at least ten times. The chain combines TRBV7-2 with TRBJ2-1; no clear D. Trimming left V 3 bases short and J 0 bases short, with 15 bases between. Germline lookup yields CDR1 SGHTA and CDR2 FQGNSA. The CDR3 sequence is 17 residues long. The DNA for the CDR3 is TGTGCCAGCAGCTTGGGGAACTCTGACGGCTCCTACAATGAGCAGTTCTTC. It encodes CASSLGNSDGSYNEQFF.

This clonotype turned up a few times. The chain employs TRBV5-8 and TRBJ1-1, with a weak D call TRBD1 (6 bases). The ends were cut back, 3 bases at V and 5 bases at J, with 23 bases in the middle. The CDR3 consists of 17 residues. Germline assignment: CDR1 SGHTS and CDR2 YDEGEE. In DNA, the CDR3 is TGTGCCAGCAGCTGGGACAAACTCTATCCCGGGGGGACTGAAGCTTTCTTT. Protein: CASSWDKLYPGGTEAFF.

This clonotype was detected ten times or more. The V call is TRBV7-2, the J call TRBJ2-7; 7 bases match TRBD2. V gave up 5 bases and J gave up 5 bases; unmatched junction bases: 9. Germline CDR1 reads SGHTA; CDR2 reads FQGNSA. This CDR3 spans 14 amino acids. CDR3 in DNA: TGTGCCAGCAGCCCTCTCTACGCGGGAGACGAGCAGTACTTC. Its protein is CASSPLYAGDEQYF. Drawing the rest from reference TRBV7-2 and TRBJ2-7, the complete variable domain is GAGVSQSPSNKVTEKGKDVELRCDPISGHTALYWYRQSLGQGLEFLIYFQGNSAPDKSGLPSDRFSAERTGGSVSTLTIQRTQQEDSAVYLCASSPLYAGDEQYFGPGTRLTVT.

This clonotype has only a few counts. The V call is TRBV29-1, the J call TRBJ1-2, with D uncertain. This CDR3 contains 11 residues. Germline assignment: CDR1 SQVTM and CDR2 ANQGSEA. The ends were cut back, 4 bases at V and 4 bases at J, with 7 bases in the middle. In nucleotides, the CDR3 is TGCAGCGTTGTACAACTCTATGGCTACACCTTC. Its translation: CSVVQLYGYTF.

This clonotype was detected many times. The V gene is TRBV5-1, the J gene TRBJ2-1, with 8 nucleotides matching TRBD2. The CDR3 loop spans 15 amino acids. V gave up 4 bases and J gave up 5 bases; unmatched junction bases: 8. Germline V CDR1 and CDR2: SGHRS, YFSETQ. CDR3 in DNA: TGCGCCAGCAGCCCGGGAGGGCCGGTACACAATGAGCAGTTCTTC. Translated, it gives CASSPGGPVHNEQFF.

This clonotype was counted a few times. The rearrangement joins TRBV27 to TRBJ2-2, with D perhaps matching TRBD2 (5 bases). The germline V and J ends were trimmed by 5 bases and 5 bases, with 12 bases remaining between them. The CDR3 runs to 14 residues. Germline V lookup: CDR1 MNHEY, CDR2 SMNVEV (reference sequence). CDR3 DNA: TGTGCCAGCAGTGTCTCGGGGATAACCGGGGAGCTGTTTTTT. It translates to CASSVSGITGELFF.

The chain employs TRBV19 and TRBJ2-1, with TRBD2 identical over 8 bases. Germline V gene data show CDR1 as LNHDA and CDR2 as SQIVND (reference sequence). The J segment lost 8 bases and the V segment lost 5 bases, leaving 17 bases of the junction unmatched. The CDR3 covers 17 residues. Here the CDR3 reads CASSGRGGTLGGDEQFF. DNA for the CDR3: TGTGCCAGTAGTGGTCGGGGGGGGACGCTGGGTGGCGATGAGCAGTTCTTC.

This clonotype came up many times. V gene TRBV12-3 or TRBV12-4 combines with J gene TRBJ1-2; D is ambiguous. CDR3 length: 12 amino acids. Trimming removed 3 bases at V and 4 bases at J, with 6 bases between. The CDR3 nucleotides read TGTGCCAGCAGTTTGGTCAGCTATGGCTACACCTTC. This translates into CASSLVSYGYTF.

V is TRBV9 and J is TRBJ1-5, with 7 bases identical to TRBD1. CDR3 length: 14 amino acids. Germline assignment: CDR1 SGDLS and CDR2 YYNGEE. J lost 6 bases, V lost 3 bases, and 6 bases had no gene match. The CDR3: CASSATGWGQPQHF. The CDR3 nucleotides read TGTGCCAGCAGCGCGACAGGGTGGGGTCAGCCCCAGCATTTT.

The chain carries TRBV11-2 and TRBJ2-5, with a weak D call TRBD2 (5 bases). V lost 1 base and J lost 0, with 12 bases in between. This CDR3 contains 16 residues. Germline CDR1 and CDR2: SGHAT and FQNNGV. The CDR3 region is CASSLAVGVHQETQYF. The DNA for the CDR3 is TGTGCCAGCAGCTTAGCGGTCGGGGTTCACCAAGAGACCCAGTACTTC.

The chain couples TRBV29-1 to TRBJ2-1, with TRBD2 identical over 14 bases. The germline gives CDR1 SQVTM, CDR2 ANQGSEA. The CDR3 is 16 amino acids. The J segment lost 3 bases and the V segment lost 3 bases, leaving 4 bases of the junction unmatched. The CDR3 DNA is TGCAGCGTTGAGGGACTAGCGGGAGTTAGCTACAATGAGCAGTTCTTC. This translates into CSVEGLAGVSYNEQFF.

The chain carries TRBV9 and TRBJ1-1, with D hard to call. V gave up 3 bases and J gave up 7 bases, with 13 bases separating them. The germline CDR1 and CDR2 sequences are SGDLS and YYNGEE. The length of the CDR3 is 13 residues. The CDR3 reads CASSDRDRNEAFF. The CDR3 DNA reads as TGTGCCAGCAGCGACCGGGATAGAAATGAAGCTTTCTTT.

The chain uses TRBV20-1 and TRBJ2-6, with 8 positions matching TRBD1. The CDR3 spans 18 residues. CDR1 DFQATT and CDR2 SNEGSKA come from the germline V gene (reference sequence). The junction had 12 bases not matched to a gene; V was cut back by 1 base and J by 4 bases. The CDR3 DNA reads TGCAGTGCTAGAGTTTCCAGGACAGGGATCTTAGGGGCCAACGTCCTGACTTTC. Encoded protein: CSARVSRTGILGANVLTF.

The V gene is TRBV13, the J gene TRBJ2-7; possibly TRBD1 or TRBD2 for D (5 bases each). This CDR3 is built from 14 residues. Germline CDR1 and CDR2: PRHDT and FYEKMQ (reference sequence). Trimming stripped 1 base from V and 4 bases from J, with 11 bases between. The CDR3 sequence is CASSLAEGPYEQYF. CDR3 in DNA: TGTGCCAGCAGCTTAGCAGAGGGACCTTACGAGCAGTACTTC.

This clonotype was seen repeatedly, ten times or more. This CDR3 reads CASSQDSGRVSYEQYF. CDR3 nucleotide sequence: TGCGCCAGCAGCCAAGATAGCGGGAGAGTATCCTACGAGCAGTACTTC. This chain joins TRBV4-3 and TRBJ2-7; 9 nucleotides align to TRBD2. V shed 0 bases, J shed 1 base, and the junction held 4 bases outside the gene matches. This CDR3 has 16 residues. The germline V gene has CDR1 LGHNA and CDR2 YSLEER.

This clonotype was seen a few times. The gene calls are TRBV27 and TRBJ2-2; D not certain. This CDR3 comprises 15 residues. V was cut by 2 bases and J by 6 bases, with 13 bases left in between. CDR1 and CDR2 (germline): MNHEY, SMNVEV (reference sequence). In nucleotides, the CDR3 is TGTGCCAGCAGTTTAAGTTCGTCGGCCGCCGGGGAGCTGTTTTTT. Its protein is CASSLSSSAAGELFF.

This clonotype has a handful of counts. The chain combines TRBV6-2 or TRBV6-3 with TRBJ1-1; D perhaps matches TRBD1 (5 bases). This CDR3 comprises 13 residues. The germline V and J ends were trimmed by 5 bases and 7 bases, with 14 bases remaining between them. Per the germline V gene, CDR1 is MNHEY and CDR2 is SVGEGT. The CDR3 nucleotides read TGTGCCAGCAGTCCCGGGGGACTGCTTGAAGCTTTCTTT. As protein: CASSPGGLLEAFF.

The table lists this clonotype with many counts. The chain couples TRBV6-2 or TRBV6-3 to TRBJ1-2, with D hard to call. Trimming shortened V by 6 bases and J by 7 bases, and 21 bases separated the two germline ends. Germline V gene sequence: CDR1 MNHEY, CDR2 SVGEGT. This CDR3 spans 15 amino acids. The CDR3 reads CASSPTPVRPSGYTF. The CDR3 DNA sequence: TGTGCCAGCAGCCCGACACCCGTAAGGCCTTCTGGCTACACCTTC.

This clonotype turned up a few times. This clone may be a read error of a much larger clone one base away. CDR3 sequence reads: CASSLGIGDYGYTF. The CDR3, as DNA: TGTGCCAGCAGCTTAGGCATAGGGGACTATGGCTACACCTTC. The V gene is TRBV13, the J gene TRBJ1-2; a weak D match, TRBD1 (5 bases). The CDR3 has 14 residues. V was cut by 0 bases and J by 3 bases, with 8 bases left in between. Germline lookup yields CDR1 PRHDT and CDR2 FYEKMQ (reference sequence).

The sample holds many counts of this clonotype. CDR3 amino acids: CASSQDGTTSTDTQYF. The DNA for the CDR3 is TGTGCCAGCAGCCAAGACGGCACTACCAGCACAGATACGCAGTATTTT. V gene TRBV3-1 combines with J gene TRBJ2-3; D gene ambiguous. The V end lost 0 bases, the J end lost 0 bases, and 10 bases lay between the germline ends. Germline V lookup: CDR1 LGHDT, CDR2 YNNKEL (reference sequence). This CDR3 spans 16 amino acids.

This clonotype was observed a few times. The chain has TRBV9 and TRBJ2-1, with TRBD1 identical over 11 bases. V lost 1 base, J lost 8 bases, and 5 bases stayed unmatched. The CDR3 sequence is 15 residues long. From germline, CDR1 is SGDLS and CDR2 YYNGEE. The CDR3 region has the DNA TGTGCCAGCAGCGTAACCGGGACAGGGGGATATGAGCAGTTCTTC. Protein sequence: CASSVTGTGGYEQFF.